These T cell receptor beta chains were read from a single sample in a study of T-cell reconstitution after alpha-beta-depleted transplantation in children. TCRdb fed the PCR reads into MiXCR, producing one record per CDR3 protein. This sample has tens of thousands of distinct CDR3 sequences, with 13% to 15% found just once. This material consisted of PBMCs, mostly from graft donor cells, taken 180 days after TCRalphabeta/CD19-depleted stem cell transplant. These receptors were obtained from a male patient under 10 years old who had a stem cell transplant for acute lymphoblastic leukemia, so the T cells may come from the graft donor. The CDR3 runs from the conserved cysteine through the conserved F or W. D genes are given only for firm matches. Clone size is stated in some rows and not others, as once, few, many or a class when expanded.

v_gene	d_gene	abundance	j_gene	CDR3nt	CDR3aa
TRBV5-1	TRBD2	.	TRBJ2-7	TGCGCCAGCAGCTTGGTCCTAGCGGGAGCAATCGGCGAGCAGTACTTC	CASSLVLAGAIGEQYF
TRBV6-5	TRBD2	.	TRBJ2-5	TGTGCCAGCAGTTACTCGGGCCTCGGGAGGGAGACCCAGTACTTC	CASSYSGLGRETQYF
TRBV20-1	TRBD1	few	TRBJ1-2	TGCAGTGCCGCAGAGGGACAGGGGCTTTATGGCTACACCTTC	CSAAEGQGLYGYTF
TRBV20-1	.	few	TRBJ2-7	TGCAGTGCCGAAGGGCGAGAGGGCTACGAGCAGTACTTC	CSAEGREGYEQYF
TRBV20-1	TRBD2	few	TRBJ2-1	TGCAGTGCTTTCGGGACTAGCGGGCTTGAGCAGTTCTTC	CSAFGTSGLEQFF
TRBV7-6	.	few	TRBJ2-2	TGTGCCAGCAGCTCCGGACAGTACACCGGGGAGCTGTTTTTT	CASSSGQYTGELFF
TRBV20-1	.	.	TRBJ1-5	TGCAGTGCTAGTCAGGGAGGAGCAGGGGCTGGCGAAGAGCCCCAGCATTTT	CSASQGGAGAGEEPQHF
TRBV6-2/TRBV6-3	.	.	TRBJ1-5	TGTGCCAGCAGTCTCGGCGGTTATCGCAATCAGCCCCAGCATTTT	CASSLGGYRNQPQHF
TRBV7-6	.	many	TRBJ1-3	TGTGCCAGCAGCTTGGATAGAAACACCATATATTTT	CASSLDRNTIYF
TRBV7-3	TRBD2	few	TRBJ2-7	TGTGCCAGCAGCCCAAGCGGGAGACCCAACGAGCAGTACTTC	CASSPSGRPNEQYF
TRBV6-1	TRBD1	.	TRBJ1-4	TGTGCCGCCAGGGGGGAGGGCGGAGAAAAACTGTTTTTT	CAARGEGGEKLFF
TRBV11-2	.	few	TRBJ2-4	TGTGCCAGCAGCTTAGGGGCTCGAAACATTCAGTACTTC	CASSLGARNIQYF
TRBV7-2	TRBD2	many	TRBJ2-3	TGTGCCAGCAGCTTAGACCCACGCGGGGGTAGGGATACGCAGTATTTT	CASSLDPRGGRDTQYF
TRBV20-1	.	.	TRBJ1-1	TGCAGTAGCGGGGACCTAAGTAACACTGAAGCTTTCTTT	CSSGDLSNTEAFF
TRBV5-1	.	few	TRBJ1-4	TGCGCCAGCAGCACGCGACGGAATCTCCCGGGTGAAAAACTGTTTTTT	CASSTRRNLPGEKLFF
TRBV28	.	few	TRBJ1-1	TGTGCCAGCAGTTCTCGGGGGGCTTTCTTT	CASSSRGAFF
TRBV4-3	.	.	TRBJ1-1	TGCGCCAGCAGCCAAGATCCGGGGGTTGAAGCTTTCTTT	CASSQDPGVEAFF
TRBV7-2	TRBD1	few	TRBJ2-3	TGTGCCAGCAGTTTGGGACAGGGGGCGTATACGCAGTATTTT	CASSLGQGAYTQYF
TRBV18	TRBD1	.	TRBJ2-1	TGTGCCAGCTCACCGGTTCCCGGGACAGGGTATAATGAGCAGTTCTTC	CASSPVPGTGYNEQFF
TRBV20-1	TRBD2	few	TRBJ2-7	TGCAGTTGGAGGCGGCGGGAGTCCCACGAGCAGTACTTC	CSWRRRESHEQYF
TRBV27	TRBD1	few	TRBJ1-2	TGTGCCAGCAGTCCCAGACAGGGGAACTATGGCTACACCTTC	CASSPRQGNYGYTF
TRBV12-3/TRBV12-4	TRBD1	.	TRBJ2-3	TGTGCCAGCAGTTTCAGGGGGCCCAGCACAGATACGCAGTATTTT	CASSFRGPSTDTQYF
TRBV7-2	TRBD1	few	TRBJ1-1	TGTGCCAGCAGCTCGGGACAGGGGGTTGGAGCTTTCTTT	CASSSGQGVGAFF
TRBV4-1	.	many	TRBJ1-1	TGCGCCAGCAGCCAAGACAGCTTGAACACTGAAGCTTTCTTT	CASSQDSLNTEAFF
TRBV4-3	.	.	TRBJ2-5	TGCGCCAGCAGCCAAGTTTTAGGACAGCAAGAGACCCAGTACTTC	CASSQVLGQQETQYF
TRBV6-2/TRBV6-3	.	.	TRBJ2-6	TGTGCCAGCAGTTTTTCTCCGGGGGGCCCTACTAGCTCTGGGGCCAACGTCCTGACTTTC	CASSFSPGGPTSSGANVLTF